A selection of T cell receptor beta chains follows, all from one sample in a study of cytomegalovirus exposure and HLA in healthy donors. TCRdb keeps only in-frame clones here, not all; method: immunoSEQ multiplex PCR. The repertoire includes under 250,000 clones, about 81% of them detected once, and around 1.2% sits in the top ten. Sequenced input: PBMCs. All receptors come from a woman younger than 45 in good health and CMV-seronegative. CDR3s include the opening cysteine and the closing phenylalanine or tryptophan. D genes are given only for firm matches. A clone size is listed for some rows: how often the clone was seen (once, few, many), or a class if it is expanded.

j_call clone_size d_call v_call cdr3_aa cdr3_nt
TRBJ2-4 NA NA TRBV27 CASSLNPNNLAKNIQYF TGTGCCAGCAGTTTAAATCCGAACAATCTAGCCAAAAACATTCAGTACTTC
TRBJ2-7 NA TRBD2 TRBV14 CASSRDLAGEQYF TGTGCCAGCAGCCGAGACCTAGCGGGCGAGCAGTACTTC
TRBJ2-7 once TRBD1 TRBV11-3 CASSPRGQGKHEQYF TGTGCCAGCAGCCCCCGGGGACAGGGCAAGCACGAGCAGTACTTC
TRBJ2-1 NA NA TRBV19 CASIKTTAGVNEQFF TGTGCCAGTATTAAAACAACTGCAGGGGTCAATGAGCAGTTCTTC
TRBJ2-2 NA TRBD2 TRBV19 CASSYSGTSHKPGELFF TGTGCCAGTAGTTATTCCGGGACTAGCCACAAACCCGGGGAGCTGTTTTTT
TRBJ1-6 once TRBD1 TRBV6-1 CASTTGPPTPLHF TGTGCCAGCACGACAGGGCCCCCGACACCCCTCCACTTT
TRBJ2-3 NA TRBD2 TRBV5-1 CASSSGPSGLAGGGDTQYF TGCGCCAGCAGCTCGGGGCCCTCCGGATTAGCGGGAGGTGGAGATACGCAGTATTTT
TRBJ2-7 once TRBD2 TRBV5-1 CASRGLAGNYEQYF TGCGCCAGCAGAGGACTAGCGGGGAACTACGAGCAGTACTTC
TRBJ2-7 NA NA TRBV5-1 CASSAGGGLAYEQYF TGCGCCAGCAGCGCCGGAGGGGGCCTAGCCTACGAGCAGTACTTC
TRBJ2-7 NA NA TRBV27 CASSLYAGSSYEQYF TGTGCCAGCAGTTTATATGCAGGAAGCTCCTACGAGCAGTACTTC
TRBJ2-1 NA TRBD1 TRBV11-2 CATRTGTGNNEQFF TGTGCCACCCGAACCGGGACAGGGAACAATGAGCAGTTCTTC
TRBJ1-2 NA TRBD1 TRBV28 CASRGQGAYYGYTF TGTGCCAGCAGGGGACAGGGGGCTTACTATGGCTACACCTTC
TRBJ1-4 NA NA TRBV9 CASSVGGENEKLFF TGTGCCAGCAGCGTAGGTGGGGAGAATGAAAAACTGTTTTTT
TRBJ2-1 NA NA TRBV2 CASTRVNEQFF TGTGCCAGCACACGAGTGAATGAGCAGTTCTTC
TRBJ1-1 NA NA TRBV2 CASSDRGGSTEAFF TGTGCCAGCAGTGATAGAGGGGGTAGCACTGAAGCTTTCTTT
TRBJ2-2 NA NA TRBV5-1 CASGARAGNTGELFF TGCGCCAGCGGGGCGAGAGCAGGGAACACCGGGGAGCTGTTTTTT
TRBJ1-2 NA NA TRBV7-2 CASSEDISNYGYTF TGTGCCAGCAGCGAGGACATCTCTAACTATGGCTACACCTTC
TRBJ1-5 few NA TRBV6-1 CASSGIGESQPQHF TGTGCCAGCAGTGGAATCGGGGAGAGTCAGCCCCAGCATTTT
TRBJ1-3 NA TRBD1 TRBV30 CAWSATGGAGNTIYF TGTGCCTGGAGTGCTACAGGGGGTGCTGGAAACACCATATATTTT
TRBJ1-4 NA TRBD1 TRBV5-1 CASTLGGTDNEKLFF TGCGCCAGCACCTTGGGTGGGACAGACAATGAAAAACTGTTTTTT
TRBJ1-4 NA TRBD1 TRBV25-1 CASSDPSTGEKLFF TGTGCCAGCAGTGATCCGTCCACAGGGGAGAAACTGTTTTTT
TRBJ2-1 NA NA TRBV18 CASSSSRSGEQFF TGTGCCAGCTCATCCTCTCGGTCGGGGGAGCAGTTCTTC
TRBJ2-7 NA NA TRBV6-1 CASSGQRDKLHEQYF TGTGCCAGCAGTGGCCAGAGGGATAAACTCCACGAGCAGTACTTC
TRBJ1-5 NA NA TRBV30 CAWSPRGSTNQPQHF TGTGCCTGGAGTCCAAGGGGGTCTACCAATCAGCCCCAGCATTTT
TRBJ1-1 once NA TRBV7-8 CASSSRTTQTEAFF TGTGCCAGCAGTTCACGTACAACGCAGACTGAAGCTTTCTTT
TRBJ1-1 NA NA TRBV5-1 CASSLEATMNTEAFF TGCGCCAGCAGCTTGGAAGCGACCATGAACACTGAAGCTTTCTTT
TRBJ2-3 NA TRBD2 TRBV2 CASSRGGLTRTDTQYF TGTGCCAGCAGTCGGGGGGGGTTGACCCGCACAGATACGCAGTATTTT
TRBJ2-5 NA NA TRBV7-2 CASSLLRGIKQETQYF TGTGCCAGCAGCTTATTGCGCGGAATTAAACAAGAGACCCAGTACTTC
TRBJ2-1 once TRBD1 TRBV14 CASSQGRDRGRNEQFF TGTGCCAGCAGCCAAGGGCGGGACAGGGGACGCAATGAGCAGTTCTTC
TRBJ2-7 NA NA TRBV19 CASSSHRASYEQYF TGTGCCAGTAGTTCTCACAGGGCCTCCTACGAGCAGTACTTC
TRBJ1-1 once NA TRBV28 CASRVTGSTEAFF TGTGCCAGCAGAGTAACAGGGTCGACTGAAGCTTTCTTT
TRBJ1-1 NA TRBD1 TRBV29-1 CSVEENRDRVVKTEAFF TGCAGCGTTGAGGAGAACCGGGACAGGGTGGTGAAGACTGAAGCTTTCTTT
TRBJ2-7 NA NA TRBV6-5 CASRPRRAPHEQYF TGTGCCAGCAGGCCGCGGAGGGCTCCTCACGAGCAGTACTTC
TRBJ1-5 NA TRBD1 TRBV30 CAWSPGQGGNQPQHF TGTGCCTGGAGTCCCGGACAGGGGGGGAATCAGCCCCAGCATTTT
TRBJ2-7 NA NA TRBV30 CAWSAGPIYEQYF TGTGCCTGGAGCGCGGGACCGATCTACGAGCAGTACTTC
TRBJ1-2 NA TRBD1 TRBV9 CASSAAGGPWDGYTF TGTGCCAGCAGCGCCGCAGGGGGCCCCTGGGATGGCTACACCTTC
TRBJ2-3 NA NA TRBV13 CASLRPGRDCTDTQYF TGTGCCAGCCTCCGCCCGGGCCGGGATTGCACAGATACGCAGTATTTT
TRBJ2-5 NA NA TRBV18 CASSNTGFQETQYF TGTGCCAGCTCAAACACAGGGTTCCAAGAGACCCAGTACTTC
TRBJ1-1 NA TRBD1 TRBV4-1 CASSPDRGLIRSTEAFF TGCGCCAGCAGCCCTGACAGGGGGCTGATTAGGAGCACTGAAGCTTTCTTT
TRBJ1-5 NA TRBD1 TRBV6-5 CASSPGQHQPQHF TGTGCCAGCAGTCCGGGACAGCATCAGCCCCAGCATTTT
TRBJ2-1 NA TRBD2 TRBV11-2 CASSLFRWEGGGYNEQFF TGTGCCAGCAGCTTATTTAGATGGGAGGGCGGGGGGTACAATGAGCAGTTCTTC
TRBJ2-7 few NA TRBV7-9 CASSLRRGRDEQYF TGTGCCAGCAGCTTACGGCGGGGTAGGGACGAGCAGTACTTC
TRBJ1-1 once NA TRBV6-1 CASSLPAEAFF TGTGCCAGTTCACTCCCTGCCGAAGCTTTCTTT
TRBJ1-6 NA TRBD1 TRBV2 CAGGTGVNSPLHF TGTGCCGGGGGGACAGGGGTTAATTCACCCCTCCACTTT
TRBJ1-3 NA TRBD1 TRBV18 CASSRNGQGSGNTIYF TGTGCCAGCTCACGCAACGGACAGGGGAGCGGAAACACCATATATTTT
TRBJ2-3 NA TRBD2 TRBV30 CAWSTAGAFIIYF TGTGCCTGGTCCACGGCGGGAGCTTTCATTATCTATTTT
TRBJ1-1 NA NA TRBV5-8 CASSPQANTEAFF TGTGCCAGCAGCCCTCAAGCGAACACTGAAGCTTTCTTT
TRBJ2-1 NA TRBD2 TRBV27 CASKASGSNEQFF TGTGCCAGCAAGGCTAGCGGGAGCAATGAGCAGTTCTTC
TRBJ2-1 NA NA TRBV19 CARTYYNEQFF TGTGCCAGGACTTATTACAATGAGCAGTTCTTC